The 25 T cell receptor beta chains below were found in one sample sequenced in a study of beta chain features in type 1 diabetes. Points from the study as a whole: Moderate but significant shortening of TCRB CDR3s was recorded in all four CD4+ subsets from Type 1 diabetes patients.

No antigen has been assigned to these receptors. Isolated RNA was reverse transcribed in full, so expressed TCRB transcripts were sequenced. Method: immunoSEQ multiplex PCR; TCRdb's copy keeps in-frame clones and lacks some. The sample contains about 360,000 clones, over 10% of which appear only once. Material for sequencing was naive CD4+ T cells from blood. The receptors come from a woman aged 18 to 35 with type 1 diabetes.

This clone was detected only a few times. V is TRBV9 and J is TRBJ2-3; D possibly corresponds to TRBD2 (6 bases). Per germline, CDR1 SGDLS and CDR2 YYNGEE. The ends were cut back, 2 bases at V and 1 base at J, with 14 bases in the middle. The CDR3 is 16 residues long. CDR3 bases: TGTGCCAGCAGCGTGGGAGCTAGCGACCGCACAGATACGCAGTATTTT. Residues: CASSVGASDRTDTQYF.

The genes are TRBV7-2 and TRBJ1-2; a possible D gene is TRBD1 (6 bases). This CDR3 contains 13 residues. The V end was cut by 6 bases, the J end by 6 bases, with 14 bases between. Germline lookup yields CDR1 SGHTA and CDR2 FQGNSA. As DNA, the CDR3 is TGTGCCAGCAGTCACGGGGGGGCACATGGCTACACCTTC. This codes for CASSHGGAHGYTF.

J is TRBJ1-5 and V is TRBV5-1, with TRBD1 as a possible D gene (5 bases). Germline V CDR1 and CDR2: SGHRS, YFSETQ. The CDR3 covers 15 residues. V was cut by 0 bases and J by 4 bases, with 11 bases left in between. CDR3 protein: CASSLETGKNQPQHF. The CDR3 bases are TGCGCCAGCAGCTTGGAAACAGGAAAGAATCAGCCCCAGCATTTT.

This clone turned up a few times. This specimen includes other DNA sequences encoding the same CDR3. The CDR3 loop reads CAWSVGLQETQYF. In nucleotides, the CDR3 is TGTGCCTGGAGCGTAGGACTGCAAGAGACCCAGTACTTC. The chain recombines TRBV30 with TRBJ2-5; D perhaps matches TRBD2 (5 bases). CDR1 and CDR2 (germline): GTSNPN, SVGIG (reference sequence). The CDR3 length is 13 residues. With 3 bases removed from V and 2 bases from J, the gap between germline ends came to 10 bases.

This clone was seen a handful of times. The V gene is TRBV5-1, the J gene TRBJ2-5; maybe TRBD1 (6 bases). V was shortened by 7 bases and J by 5 bases, with 15 bases between the two germline ends. Germline lookup yields CDR1 SGHRS and CDR2 YFSETQ. The CDR3 runs 13 residues. CDR3: CASALGGGETQYF. DNA of the CDR3: TGCGCCAGCGCCCTTGGGGGCGGTGAGACCCAGTACTTC.

There are a few counts of this clone. V usage is TRBV7-2 and J usage is TRBJ1-6; D is unresolved. The CDR3 is 15 amino acids. V lost 2 bases, J lost 9 bases, and 14 bases lay in between. Germline loops: CDR1 SGHTA, CDR2 FQGNSA. As DNA, the CDR3 is TGTGCCAGCAGCTTAAGCCCTACAAGCGGTTCACCCCTCCACTTT. It codes for CASSLSPTSGSPLHF. Filled out from reference TRBV7-2 and TRBJ1-6, the complete variable domain reads GAGVSQSPSNKVTEKGKDVELRCDPISGHTALYWYRQSLGQGLEFLIYFQGNSAPDKSGLPSDRFSAERTGGSVSTLTIQRTQQEDSAVYLCASSLSPTSGSPLHFGNGTRLTVT.

The rearrangement uses TRBV5-4 and TRBJ2-7; TRBD2 matches 15 bases. The CDR3 consists of 15 residues. V lost 4 bases to trimming and J lost 3 bases; unmatched junction nucleotides: 2. CDR1 SGHNT and CDR2 YYREEE come from the germline V gene (reference sequence). For the CDR3, the DNA is TGTGCCAGCAGCCAGGGACTAGCGGGAGGCTACGAGCAGTACTTC. Translated, it gives CASSQGLAGGYEQYF.

This clone was detected a few times. The chain employs TRBV5-1 and TRBJ2-3; 7 nucleotides match TRBD1. This CDR3 comprises 15 residues. CDR1 is SGHRS, CDR2 YFSETQ, per germline. Trimming removed 4 bases from V and 1 base from J; junction bases left unmatched: 6. CDR3 sequence (DNA): TGCGCCAGCAGCCTGTGGGACAGTGGCACAGATACGCAGTATTTT. Protein sequence: CASSLWDSGTDTQYF.

This clone was counted only a few times. The rearrangement links TRBV5-4 to TRBJ1-1; 7 positions match TRBD1. Germline values: CDR1 SGHNT, CDR2 YYREEE (reference sequence). The CDR3 extends over 16 amino acids. Unmatched junction bases numbered 8, after V lost 3 bases and J lost 0 bases. This CDR3 is CASSSGTTGLNTEAFF. CDR3 sequence (DNA): TGTGCCAGCAGCTCGGGAACGACAGGGTTGAACACTGAAGCTTTCTTT.

This chain joins TRBV29-1 and TRBJ1-2; 7 positions agree with TRBD1. The V and J ends lost 4 bases and 3 bases, in that order; junction bases with no gene match: 8. The germline CDR1 and CDR2 sequences are SQVTM and ANQGSEA. The CDR3 sequence is 14 residues long. The CDR3: CSVAPGTAHYGYTF. The CDR3 DNA reads as TGCAGCGTTGCCCCTGGGACAGCTCACTATGGCTACACCTTC. Full variable domain (outside the CDR3, taken from reference TRBV29-1 and TRBJ1-2): SAVISQKPSRDICQRGTSLTIQCQVDSQVTMMFWYRQQPGQSLTLIATANQGSEATYESGFVIDKFPISRPNLTFSTLTVSNMSPEDSSIYLCSVAPGTAHYGYTFGSGTRLTVV.

The table lists this clone with a few counts. The rearrangement joins TRBV4-3 to TRBJ2-7, with 13 bases matching TRBD2. After removal of 1 base from V and 4 bases from J, the junction contained 4 bases not matched to a gene. CDR1 LGHNA and CDR2 YSLEER come from the germline V gene. This CDR3 spans 16 amino acids. CDR3 sequence reads: CASSQGTSGRWYEQYF. CDR3 DNA sequence: TGCGCCAGCAGCCAAGGGACTAGCGGGAGATGGTACGAGCAGTACTTC.

This clone was seen a handful of times. The chain employs TRBV18 and TRBJ2-2; 8 bases match TRBD1. V shed 3 bases, J shed 4 bases, and the junction held 1 base outside the gene matches. Germline CDR1 is KGHSH and CDR2 is LQKENI. The CDR3 totals 14 residues. The CDR3, as DNA: TGTGCCAGCTCACCGGGACAGGTCACCGGGGAGCTGTTTTTT. Its protein product is CASSPGQVTGELFF.

This clone has more than one count but fewer than ten. The chain is built from TRBV6-5 and TRBJ1-1; D is ambiguous. The CDR3 is 14 amino acids. Trimming stripped 7 bases from V and 5 bases from J, with 17 bases between. Germline V gives CDR1 MNHEY, CDR2 SVGAGI. For the CDR3, the DNA is TGTGCCAGCACCCTGGCACCGGCCAGGACTGAAGCTTTCTTT. It codes for CASTLAPARTEAFF.

CDR3 coding DNA: TGTGCCAGCAGCTTCTACGGGAGTTTGGGAGATACGCAGTATTTT. This translates into CASSFYGSLGDTQYF. This chain links TRBV11-1 with TRBJ2-3, with D possibly matching TRBD2 (6 bases). In germline, CDR1 is SGHAT, CDR2 FQDESV (reference sequence). The CDR3 contains 15 residues. Trimming shortened V by 3 bases and J by 5 bases, and 15 bases separated the two germline ends.

The chain recombines TRBV5-1 with TRBJ2-1; D ambiguous. V gave up 2 bases and J gave up 0 bases, with 15 bases separating them. CDR3 size: 17 residues. From germline, CDR1 is SGHRS and CDR2 YFSETQ. The CDR3 region has the DNA TGCGCCAGCAGCTTCGATGCGAATGGGCCCTCCTACAATGAGCAGTTCTTC. It encodes CASSFDANGPSYNEQFF.

This clone was seen more than once but under ten times. The rearrangement links TRBV28 to TRBJ2-3, with D perhaps matching TRBD1 (6 bases). The CDR3 runs 15 residues. Germline V gene data show CDR1 as MDHEN and CDR2 as SYDVKM. Trimming took off 7 bases at V and 3 bases at J, with 17 bases between the two ends. In nucleotides, the CDR3 is TGTGCCAGCACCCCCGGGCAGGGGTGGACAGATACGCAGTATTTT. The encoded protein is CASTPGQGWTDTQYF.

This clone was detected a few times. The junction and the germline gene differ at one end; a read error may be behind it. The V and J genes are TRBV10-3 and TRBJ1-2; 7 nucleotides agree with TRBD1. CDR3 length: 13 residues. The V gene's germline CDR1 is ENHRY and CDR2 SYGVKD. CDR3 loop: CAIGDRANYGYTF. In DNA, the CDR3 is TGTGCCATCGGTGACAGGGCTAACTATGGCTACACCTTC.

The J gene is TRBJ1-1, the V gene TRBV2; D may be TRBD1 (5 bases). V lost 4 bases, J lost 3 bases, and 9 bases lay in between. This CDR3 is built from 13 residues. The germline V gene has CDR1 SNHLY and CDR2 FYNNEI. CDR3 nucleotides: TGTGCCAGCAGTGTTGGGGGGTACACTGAAGCTTTCTTT. Translation: CASSVGGYTEAFF.

This clone has more than one count but fewer than ten. The chain is built from TRBV14 and TRBJ1-2, with a tentative D call TRBD1 (5 bases). V lost 7 bases and J 7 bases, leaving 22 bases between the germline ends. The CDR3 is 15 residues long. Per germline, CDR1 SGHDN and CDR2 FVKESK. The CDR3 bases are TGTGCCAGCACTAGGACGGGGGGAGTGGTGTCTGGCTACACCTTC. It is translated as CASTRTGGVVSGYTF.

This clone turned up a few times. This chain links TRBV11-2 with TRBJ2-5; 7 bases map to TRBD2. The length of the CDR3 is 16 residues. Germline V gene sequence: CDR1 SGHAT, CDR2 FQNNGV. J lost 5 bases, V lost 6 bases, and 15 bases had no gene match. CDR3 residues: CASSAGERVFGETQYF. Here the CDR3 DNA reads TGTGCCAGCAGTGCGGGGGAGCGGGTATTTGGGGAGACCCAGTACTTC.

This clone was counted only a few times. V and J are TRBV7-3 and TRBJ2-6, with 7 nucleotides matching TRBD1. The trim removed 5 bases at V and 4 bases at J, leaving 2 bases unmatched. CDR3 length: 14 amino acids. The germline CDR1 and CDR2 sequences are SGHTA and FQGTGA. The CDR3 DNA sequence: TGTGCCAGCAGCCGGACAGGAGGGGCCAACGTCCTGACTTTC. Amino acid sequence: CASSRTGGANVLTF.

The rearrangement joins TRBV2 to TRBJ1-5, with D unresolved. This CDR3 is 13 amino acids long. Between the trimmed V and J ends, which lost 3 bases and 9 bases, there was a span of 12 bases. CDR1 is SNHLY and CDR2 is FYNNEI in the germline V gene. The CDR3 is CASSDIVGRPQHF. The CDR3 coding sequence is TGTGCCAGCAGTGATATTGTGGGCCGGCCCCAGCATTTT.

About this clone itself: The same CDR3 is also encoded by other DNA sequences in this sample. This chain connects TRBV5-1 to TRBJ1-1, with a tentative D call TRBD1 (5 bases). Trimming removed 3 bases at V and 0 bases at J, with 9 bases between. The CDR3 sequence is 14 residues long. The germline V gene encodes CDR1 SGHRS and CDR2 YFSETQ. CDR3 DNA: TGCGCCAGCAGCTCACAGGTCATGAACACTGAAGCTTTCTTT. Translated: CASSSQVMNTEAFF.

The rearrangement links TRBV27 to TRBJ2-5, with D perhaps TRBD1 (5 bases). V lost 8 bases, J lost 5 bases, and 15 bases lay in between. The CDR3 is 13 amino acids. Germline values: CDR1 MNHEY, CDR2 SMNVEV (reference sequence). The CDR3 sequence is CASSPRARETQYF. Here the CDR3 DNA reads TGTGCCAGCTCCCCCAGGGCCCGGGAGACCCAGTACTTC.

This clone was counted a few times. Different DNA sequences within this sample yield the same CDR3. The chain couples TRBV5-4 to TRBJ2-1; no clear D. This CDR3 has 16 residues. V lost 0 bases and J 0 bases, leaving 10 bases between the germline ends. Germline V lookup: CDR1 SGHNT, CDR2 YYREEE (reference sequence). Here the CDR3 reads CASSLGGGSSYNEQFF. The CDR3 DNA follows: TGTGCCAGCAGCTTGGGCGGCGGAAGCTCCTACAATGAGCAGTTCTTC.